This T cell receptor beta chain was obtained from a study of cytomegalovirus exposure and HLA in healthy donors. Across the study: Falling in the Caucasian-associated ancestry cluster were 81% of 398 genotyped donors. Study-level findings and limits: Presence/absence comparisons presumed near-even sequencing depth among donors. Using a false discovery rate of 0.05, a later analysis showed that 16,951 TCR beta sequences were associated with HLA alleles. High specificity and sensitivity for cytomegalovirus status were reported for the classifier.

CDR3 length equals 17 residues. The V and J ends lost 2 bases and 0 bases respectively, with 14 bases between them. Germline V gene sequence: CDR1 LNHDA, CDR2 SQIVND (reference sequence). The PCR ran on 60 Vbeta and 13 Jbeta primers. The data were produced by immunoSEQ multiplex PCR, yet TCRdb's version contains in-frame clones alone and is incomplete. This table has more than 140,000 clones, about 64% appearing once. This clone was found a few times. As yet, its antigen is unknown. This TCR came from a woman aged 25-40 years in good health and CMV-seropositive. The sample consisted of PBMCs. The chain joins TRBV19 to TRBJ2-4, with a weak D call TRBD2 (5 bases). This chain's CDR3 is CASSIPPSGVAKNIQYF. The CDR3 DNA follows: TGTGCCAGTAGTATACCTCCGTCCGGGGTAGCCAAAAACATTCAGTACTTC.